The TCR beta chain described here comes from a study of blood T cell repertoires in COVID-19 (dated by TCRdb to between 2020 and 2021). Context from the whole study: Samples covering the acute and convalescent phases of COVID-19 were provided by collaborators in the United States, Italy and Spain. The prospective study material was composed of cDNA or gDNA derived from T cells, B-cell-depleted T cells, or PBMCs. Deeply sampled blood TCRbeta repertoires from subjects exposed to, actively infected with, or recovered from COVID-19 were included in the dataset. The repertoires were released in a freely available public database meant as a resource for research on the immune response to SARS-CoV-2. Samples were obtained from the ongoing ImmuneRACE study (first 160 participants) and from 1,200 or so subjects provided by 6 global collaborators. The sample metadata nearly always contained a de-identified subject ID, COVID-19 status, age in years and sex. HLA class I and class II types, where available, came from metadata supplied by the sample provider rather than from assay-based typing. Study-wide findings and limitations: The quantity of clinical and demographic metadata differed by source and by participant and was supplied without curation.

The CDR3 holds 15 amino acids from the cysteine to the phenylalanine. Only the CDR3 portion is preserved as DNA: 45 bases, with reading frame beginning at the first base. The germline V gene gives CDR1 as SGDLS and CDR2 as YYNGEE. V trim: 3 bases; J trim: 4 bases; unmatched bases: 9. Collaborating institutions collected whole blood in K2EDTA tubes following their own protocols. For TCRbeta analysis, collaborators shipped samples as frozen whole blood, isolated PBMCs, or DNA extracted from either of those sample types. The immunoSEQ Assay, a bias-controlled multiplex PCR, was used to amplify TCRbeta CDR3 regions from genomic DNA. Processing in the source paper ran as follows. The number of nucleated cells in each sample was estimated from the amplification of reference gene primers within the assay. To quantify the absolute abundance of each unique TCRbeta CDR3 rearrangement, sequence reads were collapsed and filtered. For each sample, productive Simpson clonality was calculated by taking the square root of Simpson's diversity index across productive rearrangements. This immuneACCESS table, as held by TCRdb, lists in-frame sequences with V and J called but not all clones. Of the missing ones, under half trace to an unresolved V gene in checked studies; the others have no known cause. V and J calls and clone size are given by that table; D and trimming were obtained from the DNA. For this sample the table gives some 120,000 clones, of which roughly 84% were detected only once. Jointly, the top ten make up roughly 1.2% of the sample.

In regard to this clone: The clone's antigen remains unknown. No qualities accompany the bases; no much larger clone lies one base away.

The receptor was derived from an elderly woman with acute or convalescent COVID-19. Sequencing used peripheral blood. The V and J genes are TRBV9 and TRBJ2-5, and 7 bases in between align with TRBD2. The bases read TGTGCCAGCAGCGGTCCGAAGGCGGGAGCAGAGACCCAGTACTTC. Its protein is CASSGPKAGAETQYF.